This T cell receptor beta chain is drawn from a study of T cell repertoires in cytomegalovirus infection. Study summary: Selected CMV epitopes included recently identified HLA-C-restricted ones as well as well-studied HLA-B-restricted ones. The study's findings and limits: Across the ex vivo response, the dominant clonotypes were HLA-C-restricted CMV-specific TCR beta clonotypes.

TCRdb fed the reads into MiXCR, producing one record per CDR3 protein. The sample contains some 900,000 distinct CDR3 sequences, around a third of which appear only once. This clonotype showed up just a few times. What it recognizes is unknown. This CDR3 contains 15 residues. Germline V gene data show CDR1 as MNHEY and CDR2 as SMNVEV (reference sequence). With 3 bases removed from V and 2 bases from J, the gap between germline ends came to 13 bases. The material sequenced was cultured CD8+ T cells from PBMCs, taken from culture after CMV antigen stimulation. The origin of this receptor is a human donor in good health (CMV status not recorded). Some clones in this sample may be carry-over from other donors' samples. This sequence joins TRBV27 and TRBJ1-2, with D tentatively TRBD1 (5 bases). CDR3: CASSLIGDPNYGYTF. In DNA, the CDR3 is TGTGCCAGCAGTTTGATCGGGGACCCCAACTATGGCTACACCTTC.